This TCR beta chain was captured by sequencing in a study of blood T cell repertoires in COVID-19. Study summary: COVID-19 samples, acute and convalescent, were from the United States, Italy and Spain. T cells, B-cell-depleted T cells, or PBMCs provided the cDNA or gDNA that served as material.

Per the authors' pipeline: Estimated nucleated cell counts came from reference gene primer amplification. TCRdb's table, derived via immunoSEQ multiplex PCR, lists solely in-frame clones and lacks some. From that table come the V and J calls and clone size; the DNA was used to work out D and trimming. The sample lists around 150,000 clones, approximately 86% occurring once. CDR3 size: 15 residues. CDR1 and CDR2 from the germline V gene are SGHRS and YFSETQ. Trimming took off 5 bases at V and 0 bases at J, with 12 bases between the two ends. This clone came up once. The chain recombines TRBV5-1 with TRBJ1-3; D is perhaps TRBD1 (6 bases). The sequenced sample consisted of peripheral blood. This receptor was taken from a man between 60 and 75 years old with acute or convalescent COVID-19. CDR3 in DNA: TGCGCCAGCAGAGCCAGGGGAGACTCTGGAAACACCATATATTTT. Encoded protein: CASRARGDSGNTIYF.